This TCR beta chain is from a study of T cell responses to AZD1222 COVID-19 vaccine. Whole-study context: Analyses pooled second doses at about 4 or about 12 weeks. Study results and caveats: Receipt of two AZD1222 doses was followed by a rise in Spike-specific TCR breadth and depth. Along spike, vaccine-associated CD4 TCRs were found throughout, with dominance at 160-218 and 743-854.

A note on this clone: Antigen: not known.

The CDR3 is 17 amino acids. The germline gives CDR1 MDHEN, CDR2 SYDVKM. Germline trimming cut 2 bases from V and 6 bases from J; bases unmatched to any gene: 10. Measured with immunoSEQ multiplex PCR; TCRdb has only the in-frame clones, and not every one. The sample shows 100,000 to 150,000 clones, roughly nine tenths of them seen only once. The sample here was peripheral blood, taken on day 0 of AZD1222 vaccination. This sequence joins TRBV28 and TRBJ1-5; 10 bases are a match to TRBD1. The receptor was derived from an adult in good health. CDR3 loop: CASSLRQGARRSQPQHF. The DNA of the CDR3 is TGTGCCAGCAGTTTAAGACAGGGGGCGCGGAGAAGTCAGCCCCAGCATTTT.